These 7 T cell receptor beta chains share one sample of origin, sequenced in a study of T cell repertoires in cytomegalovirus infection. TCRdb analysed the reads with MiXCR anew, one entry per CDR3 protein. In the table there are hundreds of thousands of distinct CDR3 sequences, around 35% of which are singletons. These receptors' targets are unknown. The material was cultured PBMCs, obtained from culture after CMV antigen stimulation. The origin of the receptors is a human donor in good health (CMV status not recorded). Some clones in this sample may be carry-over from other donors' samples.

This clonotype was counted a few times. The chain is built from TRBV7-8 and TRBJ1-5, with 10 bases lining up with TRBD1. After removal of 1 base from V and 3 bases from J, the junction contained 3 bases not matched to a gene. The germline CDR1 and CDR2 sequences are SGHVS and FQNEAQ. CDR3 length: 16 amino acids. The CDR3 nucleotides read TGTGCCAGCAGCTTAGAGACAGGGGGCCCCAATCAGCCCCAGCATTTT. Translated: CASSLETGGPNQPQHF.

The chain links TRBV6-8 to TRBJ2-1; D call uncertain. The CDR3 sequence is 13 residues long. Between the trimmed V and J ends, which lost 6 bases and 3 bases, there was a span of 9 bases. Germline V gives CDR1 MNHGY, CDR2 SAAAGT. This chain's CDR3 is CASRSDRYNEQFF. CDR3 in DNA: TGTGCCAGCAGATCCGACCGCTACAATGAGCAGTTCTTC.

V is TRBV5-6 and J is TRBJ2-7; TRBD2 matches 15 bases. CDR3 length: 19 amino acids. The V gene's germline CDR1 is SGHDT and CDR2 YYEEEE. The junction had 16 bases not matched to a gene; V was cut back by 3 bases and J by 6 bases. CDR3 sequence: CASSYFKTGTSGRLIEQYF. The CDR3 coding sequence is TGTGCCAGCAGCTACTTCAAAACCGGGACTAGCGGGAGGTTGATCGAGCAGTACTTC.

The rearrangement links TRBV11-2 to TRBJ2-5; D not resolved. Per germline, CDR1 SGHAT and CDR2 FQNNGV. Trimming took off 5 bases at V and 5 bases at J, with 12 bases between the two ends. The CDR3 runs to 13 residues. The CDR3 spells CASSIRLDETQYF. The CDR3 coding sequence is TGTGCCAGCAGCATTCGGCTGGATGAGACCCAGTACTTC.

This chain joins TRBV6-1 and TRBJ2-7; 8 nucleotides line up with TRBD1. Losses at the gene ends were 2 bases for V and 1 base for J; bases not matched to a gene: 7. The CDR3 runs to 16 residues. CDR1 is MNHNS and CDR2 is SASEGT in the germline V gene. The DNA for the CDR3 is TGTGCCAGCAGTGAAAAGCTGACAGGGGAATCCTACGAGCAGTACTTC. Protein sequence: CASSEKLTGESYEQYF.

This clonotype appeared a few times. V usage is TRBV7-2 and J usage is TRBJ2-2; possible D gene TRBD2, 6 bases. V lost 0 bases and J lost 7, with 15 bases in between. Per germline, CDR1 SGHTA and CDR2 FQGNSA. CDR3 length equals 16 residues. The CDR3 sequence: CASSLAQSAAGGELFF. In nucleotides, the CDR3 is TGTGCCAGCAGCTTAGCGCAATCGGCAGCGGGCGGGGAGCTGTTTTTT.

This clonotype was observed a handful of times. The chain has TRBV4-1 and TRBJ2-1; 9 positions agree with TRBD1. Germline V gene lookup returns CDR1 MGHRA and CDR2 YSYEKL. This CDR3 has 17 amino acids. V lost 4 bases to trimming and J lost 1 base; unmatched junction nucleotides: 8. CDR3 sequence (DNA): TGCGCCAGCAGCCCCCGGACAGGGGAAGGGTCCTACAATGAGCAGTTCTTC. Translation: CASSPRTGEGSYNEQFF.